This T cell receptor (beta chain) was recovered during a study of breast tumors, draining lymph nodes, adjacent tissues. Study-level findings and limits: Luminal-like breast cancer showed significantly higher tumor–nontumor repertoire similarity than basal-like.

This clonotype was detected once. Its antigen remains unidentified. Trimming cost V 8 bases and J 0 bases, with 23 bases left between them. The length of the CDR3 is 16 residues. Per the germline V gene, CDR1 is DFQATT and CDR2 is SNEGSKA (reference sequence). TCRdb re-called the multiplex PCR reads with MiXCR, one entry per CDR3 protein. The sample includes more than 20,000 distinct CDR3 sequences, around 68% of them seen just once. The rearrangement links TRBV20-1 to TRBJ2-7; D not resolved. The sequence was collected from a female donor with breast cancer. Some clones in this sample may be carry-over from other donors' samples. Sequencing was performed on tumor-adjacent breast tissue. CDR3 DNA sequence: TGCAGTCTCTACCTACTCGAGGACGGAGACTCCTACGAGCAGTACTTC. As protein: CSLYLLEDGDSYEQYF.